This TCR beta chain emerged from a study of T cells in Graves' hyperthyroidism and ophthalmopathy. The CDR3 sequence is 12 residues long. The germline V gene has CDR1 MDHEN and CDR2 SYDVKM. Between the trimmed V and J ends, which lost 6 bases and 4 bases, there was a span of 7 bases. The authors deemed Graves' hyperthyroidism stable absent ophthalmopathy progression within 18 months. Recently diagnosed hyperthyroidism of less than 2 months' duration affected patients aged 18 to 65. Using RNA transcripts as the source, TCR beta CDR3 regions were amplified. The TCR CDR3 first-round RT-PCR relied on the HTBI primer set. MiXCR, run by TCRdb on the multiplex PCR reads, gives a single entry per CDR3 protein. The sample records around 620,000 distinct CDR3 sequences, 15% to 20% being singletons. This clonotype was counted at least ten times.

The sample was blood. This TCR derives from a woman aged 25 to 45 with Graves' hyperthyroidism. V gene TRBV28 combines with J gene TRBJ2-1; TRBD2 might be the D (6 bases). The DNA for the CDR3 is TGTGCCAGCAGGCGGGGTTACAATGAGCAGTTCTTC. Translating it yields CASRRGYNEQFF.